This TCR beta chain was sequenced for a study of vaccination effects on CD4 cells after COVID-19. Notes on this clone: Its antigen is not identified.

TCRdb's table, derived via immunoSEQ multiplex PCR, lists solely in-frame clones and lacks some. Of under 85,000 clones detected, roughly four fifths appear once; the ten largest clones hold 1.5% to 2%. The ViraFEST assay expanded antigen-specific CD4+ T cells with viral peptide pools before sequencing. Researchers isolated CD4+ T cells once approximately eleven days of culture had elapsed. A few million PBMC were seeded per well and grown in the presence of 10 IU/ml IL-2 and approximately 11 ug/ml peptides. On days 3 and 7, fresh IL-2 medium replaced half the medium. This CDR3 contains 14 residues. V shed 6 bases and J 0 bases; nucleotides not matched to a gene: 3. The germline CDR1 and CDR2 sequences are SEHNR and FQNEAQ (reference sequence).

The chain joins TRBV7-9 to TRBJ1-1; the match to TRBD1 covers 8 bases. This sequence originates from a human donor who received a COVID-19 vaccine. The source was CD4+ T cells from PBMCs cultured with HCoV-229E spike peptides, collected before COVID-19 vaccination. CDR3 coding DNA: TGTGCCAGCAGTTCGGGACAGGTGAACACTGAAGCTTTCTTT. Its protein is CASSSGQVNTEAFF.